This TCR beta chain was sequenced for a study of T cell responses to AZD1222 COVID-19 vaccine. In the case of this clone: Its antigen remains unknown.

Study observations and caveats: Among those given AZD1222, only five or six were seropositive at baseline. Donors were mostly white British, more females; clonal diversity possibly underestimated. After two AZD1222 doses, spike-specific TCR breadth and depth rose versus day 0. Reports indicate that nearly half of spike-specific TCRs are directed at unmutated variant regions.

This table comes from immunoSEQ multiplex PCR, and its TCRdb copy is limited to in-frame clones, with some not included. The sample yields approximately 80,000 clones, roughly 90% seen once. Trimming took 3 bases from V and 2 from J, leaving 10 bases between them. The CDR3 runs to 14 residues. Germline values: CDR1 SEHNR, CDR2 FQNEAQ (reference sequence). The clonotype originates from an adult in good health. This specimen was peripheral blood, taken on day 0 of MenACWY control vaccination. The V and J genes are TRBV7-9 and TRBJ1-1; tentatively, D is TRBD1 (5 bases). CDR3 nucleotide sequence: TGTGCCAGCAGCTTTGCAGGGAAAAACACTGAAGCTTTCTTT. Protein sequence: CASSFAGKNTEAFF. The full variable domain, in which reference TRBV7-9 and TRBJ1-1 provide the parts outside the CDR3, is DTGVSQNPRHKITKRGQNVTFRCDPISEHNRLYWYRQTLGQGPEFLTYFQNEAQLEKSRLLSDRFSAERPKGSFSTLEIQRTEQGDSAMYLCASSFAGKNTEAFFGQGTRLTVV.